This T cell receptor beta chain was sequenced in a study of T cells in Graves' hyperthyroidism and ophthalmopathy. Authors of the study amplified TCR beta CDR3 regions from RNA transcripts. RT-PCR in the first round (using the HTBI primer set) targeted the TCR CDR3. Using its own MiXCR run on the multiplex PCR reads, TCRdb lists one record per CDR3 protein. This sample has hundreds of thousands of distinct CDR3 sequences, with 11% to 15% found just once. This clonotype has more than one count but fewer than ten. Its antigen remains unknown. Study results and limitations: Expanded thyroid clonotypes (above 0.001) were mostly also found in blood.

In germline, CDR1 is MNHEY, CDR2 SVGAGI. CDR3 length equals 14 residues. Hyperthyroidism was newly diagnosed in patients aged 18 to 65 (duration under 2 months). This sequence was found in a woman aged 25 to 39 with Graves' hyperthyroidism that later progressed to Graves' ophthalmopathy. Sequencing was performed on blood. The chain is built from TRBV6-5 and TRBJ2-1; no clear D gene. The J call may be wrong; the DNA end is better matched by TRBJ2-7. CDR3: CASSYSWAHNEQYF. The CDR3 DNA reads TGTGCCAGCAGTTACTCGTGGGCGCACAATGAGCAGTACTTC.